This T cell receptor (beta chain) was obtained from a study of CD8+ T cells in alopecia areata. It was from alopecia areata patients that lesional scalp punch biopsies and peripheral blood were collected. cDNA prepared by RNA extraction and subsequent reverse transcription served as the template for sequencing. The assay was immunoSEQ multiplex PCR, and TCRdb's table has in-frame clones only and misses some. The table records fewer than 200,000 clones, 67% of them present only once. This specimen consisted of CD8+ T cells sorted from blood, obtained at week 0. This sequence was found in a human donor with alopecia areata.

The CDR3 region has the DNA TGTGCCACCTCGACAGGGGGCGGGGATGAGCAGTTCTTC. This sequence encodes CATSTGGGDEQFF. V gene TRBV19 combines with J gene TRBJ2-1, with TRBD1 identical over 10 bases. After removal of 10 bases from V and 8 bases from J, the junction contained 8 bases not matched to a gene. This CDR3 has 13 amino acids. Germline-derived CDR1 and CDR2 are LNHDA and SQIVND (reference sequence).